This T cell receptor beta chain was sequenced in a study of cytomegalovirus exposure and HLA in healthy donors. V lost 3 bases and J lost 2; bases outside the gene matches: 12. Germline lookup yields CDR1 SGHNT and CDR2 YYREEE (reference sequence). The CDR3 length is 18 residues. In the PCR, 60 Vbeta and 13 Jbeta primers were used. TCRdb keeps only in-frame clones here, not all; method: immunoSEQ multiplex PCR. Of about 99,000 clones in the sample, about 9.4% were seen once. The sequence derives from a middle-aged man in good health and CMV-seropositive. This rearrangement joins TRBV5-4 to TRBJ2-2; 8 bases align to TRBD2. Sequencing was done on a sample of PBMCs. The CDR3 DNA reads TGTGCCAGCAGCTCAGTATGGAGTAGCGGGGTTAACACCGGGGAGCTGTTTTTT. It codes for CASSSVWSSGVNTGELFF.